Listed here are 27 T cell receptor beta chains from one sample, sequenced in a study of cytomegalovirus exposure and HLA in healthy donors. The PCR was carried out with 60 Vbeta primers and 13 Jbeta primers. Assay used: immunoSEQ multiplex PCR; TCRdb lists only in-frame clones, some missing. This sample yields around 150,000 clones, of which roughly four fifths are seen a single time; roughly 14% belongs to the top ten. Specimen: PBMCs. The receptor source for this set is a human donor in good health.

The rearrangement uses TRBV18 and TRBJ2-1; TRBD1 aligns across 9 bases. This CDR3 spans 16 amino acids. The V gene's germline CDR1 is KGHSH and CDR2 LQKENI. Trimming removed 4 bases from V and 8 bases from J; junction bases left unmatched: 12. CDR3 nucleotide sequence: TGTGCCAGCTCACGTCTTTTGACAGGGGGGTCAGATGAGCAGTTCTTC. It is translated as CASSRLLTGGSDEQFF. Variable domain in full (rest from reference TRBV18 and TRBJ2-1): NAGVMQNPRHLVRRRGQEARLRCSPMKGHSHVYWYRQLPEEGLKFMVYLQKENIIDESGMPKERFSAEFPKEGPSILRIQQVVRGDSAAYFCASSRLLTGGSDEQFFGPGTRLTVL.

This rearrangement joins TRBV7-6 to TRBJ2-5; a possible D gene is TRBD2 (6 bases). The better agreement between TRBJ2-7 and the DNA end casts doubt on the J call. In germline, CDR1 is SGHVS, CDR2 FNYEAQ. The CDR3 has 15 amino acids. This CDR3 reads CASSLEEGGSYEQYF. In DNA form, the CDR3 reads TGTGCCAGCAGCTTAGAGGAGGGCGGATCCTACGAGCAGTACTTC.

This clone was seen only once. V is TRBV27 and J is TRBJ1-2; D may be TRBD1 (6 bases). Trimming took off 6 bases at V and 8 bases at J, with 22 bases between the two ends. CDR3 length: 15 amino acids. Germline values: CDR1 MNHEY, CDR2 SMNVEV (reference sequence). The CDR3 DNA reads as TGTGCCAGCAGCCTAGGGGGGGCAGGTAGTACGGGCTACACCTTC. Translation gives CASSLGGAGSTGYTF.

The chain employs TRBV7-9 and TRBJ2-3; 9 nucleotides line up with TRBD2. Losses at the gene ends were 2 bases for V and 6 bases for J; bases not matched to a gene: 6. Germline CDR1 and CDR2: SEHNR and FQNEAQ (reference sequence). The CDR3 contains 15 residues. The CDR3 region is CASSLRGGRADTQYF. Here the CDR3 DNA reads TGTGCCAGCAGCTTACGGGGCGGGAGGGCGGATACGCAGTATTTT.

The V gene is TRBV7-3, the J gene TRBJ1-5, with 7 positions matching TRBD1. This CDR3 contains 13 residues. The J segment lost 8 bases and the V segment lost 5 bases, leaving 6 bases of the junction unmatched. The germline V gene encodes CDR1 SGHTA and CDR2 FQGTGA. The CDR3 sequence is CASSGGGGEPQHF. DNA for the CDR3: TGTGCCAGCAGCGGAGGGGGCGGAGAGCCCCAGCATTTT.

The V gene is TRBV29-1, the J gene TRBJ1-1, with D uncertain. The germline CDR1 and CDR2 sequences are SQVTM and ANQGSEA. This CDR3 has 13 residues. V lost 5 bases to trimming and J lost 1 base, with 11 bases between them. CDR3 in amino acids: CSVRRLTNTEAFF. CDR3 bases: TGCAGCGTTCGCAGGTTGACGAACACTGAAGCTTTCTTT.

This clone was counted only a few times. The J gene is TRBJ2-2, the V gene TRBV11-3; 9 bases fit TRBD1. V lost 3 bases to trimming and J lost 1 base; unmatched junction nucleotides: 3. Germline-derived CDR1 and CDR2 are SGHNT and YENEEA. The CDR3 sequence is 16 residues long. The CDR3 region has the DNA TGTGCCAGCAGCTTTGGGGACAGGGTGAACACCGGGGAGCTGTTTTTT. It codes for CASSFGDRVNTGELFF.

CDR3 protein: CASSLRLAGERRETQYF. DNA for the CDR3: TGCGCCAGCAGCCTCCGACTAGCGGGAGAGAGGCGAGAGACCCAGTACTTC. This sequence joins TRBV4-1 and TRBJ2-5; 12 nucleotides align to TRBD2. The CDR3 contains 17 residues. With V trimmed by 4 bases and J by 4 bases, 10 bases remained unmatched. Germline V gene data show CDR1 as MGHRA and CDR2 as YSYEKL.

This clone was picked up a small number of times. Within the sample, other DNA sequences also encode this same CDR3. The genes are TRBV7-9 and TRBJ1-1; D is unresolved. Between the trimmed V and J ends, which lost 1 base and 0 bases, there was a span of 3 bases. Germline CDR1 SEHNR, CDR2 FQNEAQ (reference sequence). The CDR3 runs to 13 residues. The CDR3 DNA sequence: TGTGCCAGCAGCTTAGATATGAACACTGAAGCTTTCTTT. Amino acid sequence: CASSLDMNTEAFF.

This clone was observed a handful of times. The chain uses TRBV7-2 and TRBJ2-3, with TRBD2 matching 7 bases. Germline V gives CDR1 SGHTA, CDR2 FQGNSA. Germline trimming cut 7 bases from V and 0 bases from J; bases unmatched to any gene: 10. The CDR3 length is 16 residues. DNA for the CDR3: TGTGCCAGCACACCACCCGGGGGGAGTAGCACAGATACGCAGTATTTT. It specifies CASTPPGGSSTDTQYF.

In this sample, this clone turned up a few times. CDR3 amino acids: CASSSAGTRSTDTQYF. The CDR3 nucleotides read TGTGCCAGCAGCTCCGCCGGGACTCGTAGCACAGATACGCAGTATTTT. The chain employs TRBV5-4 and TRBJ2-3; D perhaps matches TRBD2 (6 bases). The CDR3 extends over 16 amino acids. CDR1 is SGHNT, CDR2 YYREEE, per germline (reference sequence). The V and J ends lost 3 bases and 0 bases respectively, with 14 bases between them.

The rearrangement links TRBV5-8 to TRBJ1-1; the D gene is possibly TRBD1 (5 bases). Germline-derived CDR1 and CDR2 are SGHTS and YDEGEE. The CDR3 loop spans 14 amino acids. V shed 4 bases and J shed 1 base, with 11 bases lying between them. Written as DNA, the CDR3 is TGTGCCAGCAGCAAGTATCAGGGGAACACTGAAGCTTTCTTT. It yields the protein CASSKYQGNTEAFF.

V and J are TRBV5-1 and TRBJ1-1, with a possible D match to TRBD1 (5 bases). Germline values: CDR1 SGHRS, CDR2 YFSETQ. Trimming took 7 bases from V and 4 from J, leaving 14 bases between them. The CDR3 has 13 residues. CDR3 DNA: TGCGCCAGCGGAGGGCGGCAGGGCACTGAAGCTTTCTTT. This translates into CASGGRQGTEAFF.

V gene TRBV7-9 combines with J gene TRBJ1-2, with D perhaps TRBD1 (5 bases). The CDR3 runs 15 residues. The germline V gene encodes CDR1 SEHNR and CDR2 FQNEAQ (reference sequence). V was clipped by 5 bases and J by 5 bases, with 18 bases between them. The CDR3 spells CASSKSGFAGYGYTF. CDR3 nucleotide sequence: TGTGCCAGCAGCAAATCAGGGTTTGCGGGATATGGCTACACCTTC.

This sequence joins TRBV9 and TRBJ2-7, with 11 bases aligning to TRBD2. CDR3 length: 14 amino acids. The germline CDR1 and CDR2 sequences are SGDLS and YYNGEE. The trim removed 0 bases at V and 7 bases at J, leaving 3 bases unmatched. Here the CDR3 reads CASSVGLAGGEQYF. DNA for the CDR3: TGTGCCAGCAGCGTAGGGCTAGCGGGAGGAGAGCAGTACTTC.

The J gene is TRBJ2-3, the V gene TRBV5-1, with 8 nucleotides matching TRBD2. This CDR3 is built from 16 residues. J lost 3 bases, V lost 0 bases, and 6 bases had no gene match. Per the germline V gene, CDR1 is SGHRS and CDR2 is YFSETQ. The CDR3 region is CASSLAAGTSTDTQYF. DNA for the CDR3: TGCGCCAGCAGCTTGGCCGCTGGGACTAGTACAGATACGCAGTATTTT.

The V and J genes are TRBV19 and TRBJ2-2; TRBD1 matches at 8 bases. Trimming took 5 bases from V and 4 from J; bases not matched to a gene: 6. Germline CDR1 and CDR2: LNHDA and SQIVND (reference sequence). The CDR3 is 15 residues long. In DNA form, the CDR3 reads TGTGCCAGTAGTTCCGACAGGGGAAGCACCGGGGAGCTGTTTTTT. This encodes CASSSDRGSTGELFF.

DNA for the CDR3: TGTGCCAGCAGCTTTTTAGCGGGAGACGAGCAGTTCTTC. Encoded protein: CASSFLAGDEQFF. The V and J genes are TRBV11-3 and TRBJ2-1; 9 bases agree with TRBD2. J was trimmed by 10 bases and V by 3 bases; bases with no gene match: 4. The CDR3 contains 13 residues. Germline assignment: CDR1 SGHNT and CDR2 YENEEA.

This clone was counted a single time. The chain combines TRBV4-1 with TRBJ1-2; tentatively, D is TRBD1 (5 bases). CDR1 is MGHRA and CDR2 is YSYEKL in the germline V gene. V dropped 0 bases and J dropped 0 bases, with 8 bases sitting between them. CDR3 length equals 15 residues. CDR3 sequence: CASSQEGRANYGYTF. CDR3 bases: TGCGCCAGCAGCCAAGAGGGGCGAGCTAACTATGGCTACACCTTC.

V and J are TRBV27 and TRBJ1-2; TRBD1 matches 8 bases. The V segment lost 6 bases and the J segment 1 base; nucleotides outside the gene matches: 4. The CDR3 consists of 14 residues. CDR1 is MNHEY and CDR2 is SMNVEV in the germline V gene (reference sequence). CDR3 nucleotides: TGTGCCAGCAGCAGGGGGCTCGGTAACTATGGCTACACCTTC. Its protein is CASSRGLGNYGYTF.

The chain has TRBV5-1 and TRBJ2-1; 10 nucleotides line up with TRBD2. The V and J ends lost 4 bases and 0 bases, in that order; junction bases with no gene match: 4. CDR3 length: 16 amino acids. The germline gives CDR1 SGHRS, CDR2 YFSETQ. This CDR3 is CASSPGTSDSYNEQFF. CDR3 nucleotide sequence: TGCGCCAGCAGCCCCGGGACTAGCGACTCCTACAATGAGCAGTTCTTC.

The rearrangement links TRBV10-1 to TRBJ2-2, with D perhaps matching TRBD2 (5 bases). The CDR3 loop spans 15 amino acids. Germline lookup yields CDR1 WNHNN and CDR2 SYGVQD (reference sequence). Trimming removed 0 bases at V and 6 bases at J, with 11 bases between. The CDR3 region is CASSESFGGPGELFF. CDR3 nucleotides: TGCGCCAGCAGTGAGTCATTTGGCGGGCCCGGGGAGCTGTTTTTT.

This clone was seen more than once but under ten times. V is TRBV30 and J is TRBJ1-1; D may be TRBD1 (5 bases). Trimming pared 2 bases from V and 8 bases from J, leaving 6 bases between. CDR1 GTSNPN and CDR2 SVGIG come from the germline V gene (reference sequence). The CDR3 loop spans 10 amino acids. CDR3 amino acids: CAWSRGEAFF. The CDR3 coding sequence is TGTGCCTGGAGTAGGGGCGAAGCTTTCTTT.

The genes are TRBV15 and TRBJ2-3; TRBD2 is a possible D gene (6 bases). The V end was cut by 3 bases, the J end by 6 bases, with 13 bases between. The CDR3 is 14 residues long. Germline CDR1 is LNHNV and CDR2 is YYDKDF (reference sequence). Written as DNA, the CDR3 is TGTGCCACCAGCAGTTTCTTGGAGGGCGATACGCAGTATTTT. Encoded protein: CATSSFLEGDTQYF. The whole variable domain, remainder taken from reference TRBV15 and TRBJ2-3, is DAMVIQNPRYQVTQFGKPVTLSCSQTLNHNVMYWYQQKSSQAPKLLFHYYDKDFNNEADTPDNFQSRRPNTSFCFLDIRSPGLGDTAMYLCATSSFLEGDTQYFGPGTRLTVL.

The chain couples TRBV29-1 to TRBJ2-2; D may be TRBD2 (5 bases). The V gene's germline CDR1 is SQVTM and CDR2 ANQGSEA. V gave up 7 bases and J gave up 1 base, with 16 bases separating them. The CDR3 spans 15 residues. This CDR3 is CSGPTSSGNTGELFF. The CDR3 region has the DNA TGCAGCGGACCCACATCAAGCGGGAACACCGGGGAGCTGTTTTTT.

The J gene is TRBJ2-1, the V gene TRBV29-1; 11 bases fit TRBD2. Trimming cost V 3 bases and J 8 bases; bases outside gene matches: 9. The CDR3 extends over 15 amino acids. The germline V gene encodes CDR1 SQVTM and CDR2 ANQGSEA. The CDR3 nucleotides read TGCAGCGTTGAGCAACTAGCGGGAGTGGGCTATGAGCAGTTCTTC. Encoded protein: CSVEQLAGVGYEQFF.

This clone was seen more than once but under ten times. Other DNA variants within this sample encode the same CDR3. This chain joins TRBV11-2 and TRBJ1-2; no reliable D call. The germline CDR1 and CDR2 sequences are SGHAT and FQNNGV. Trimming cost V 5 bases and J 4 bases, with 20 bases left between them. The length of the CDR3 is 16 residues. CDR3 nucleotide sequence: TGTGCCAGCAGCCCTCCGCTCGGGGTCCGGCCCTATGGCTACACCTTC. As protein: CASSPPLGVRPYGYTF.